The 19 T cell receptor beta chains presented below share a single source sample, sequenced in a study of memory CD4+ T cells and cytomegalovirus serostatus. Single viable CD3+CD4+CD8-CD45RO+ cells were sorted as the memory CD4+ T cells. Clones were sequenced by immunoSEQ multiplex PCR, and TCRdb holds only the in-frame ones, with some missing. The top ten hold about 0.8% of the sample, which has 50,000 to 75,000 clones, roughly four fifths seen once. The specimen was memory CD4+ T cells from blood. The receptor source for this set is an adult in good health and CMV-seronegative.

Details on this clone: Mismatch with germline at one junction end may stem from a read error. The chain links TRBV10-3 to TRBJ1-1, with D possibly matching TRBD1 (5 bases). Germline loops: CDR1 ENHRY, CDR2 SYGVKD. CDR3 length equals 15 residues. The CDR3 protein is CASSFMTDPNTEAFF. CDR3 coding DNA: TGTGCCAGCAGTTTTATGACAGACCCGAACACTGAAGCTTTCTTT.

This chain links TRBV5-1 with TRBJ2-5; 9 bases align to TRBD2. The CDR3 length is 16 residues. V shed 4 bases, J shed 2 bases, and the junction held 9 bases outside the gene matches. CDR1 and CDR2 from the germline V gene are SGHRS and YFSETQ. The CDR3 DNA follows: TGCGCCAGCAGCGCCGGACTAGCGCGAGAGCAAGAGACCCAGTACTTC. Its protein is CASSAGLAREQETQYF.

The chain links TRBV19 to TRBJ2-5, with a tentative D call TRBD1 (5 bases). Per germline, CDR1 LNHDA and CDR2 SQIVND (reference sequence). Between the trimmed V and J ends, which lost 5 bases and 2 bases, there was a span of 6 bases. CDR3 length: 12 amino acids. The CDR3 here is CASSAGQETQYF. The CDR3 DNA sequence: TGTGCCAGTAGTGCAGGGCAAGAGACCCAGTACTTC.

The chain carries TRBV5-1 and TRBJ2-5, with TRBD2 identical over 10 bases. J gave up 1 base and V 2 bases, and 5 bases lay outside the gene matches. The germline gives CDR1 SGHRS, CDR2 YFSETQ. The CDR3 spans 16 residues. The CDR3 spells CASSLKTSGPQETQYF. CDR3 in DNA: TGCGCCAGCAGCTTAAAGACTAGCGGGCCCCAAGAGACCCAGTACTTC.

This chain links TRBV7-3 with TRBJ2-1, with TRBD2 matching over 8 bases. This CDR3 has 15 residues. Germline V gene data show CDR1 as SGHTA and CDR2 as FQGTGA. Germline trimming cut 4 bases from V and 5 bases from J; bases unmatched to any gene: 7. CDR3 residues: CASSSERERNNEQFF. Written as DNA, the CDR3 is TGTGCCAGCAGCTCCGAGCGGGAGCGGAACAATGAGCAGTTCTTC.

Only one count was recorded for this clone. This chain's CDR3 is CASSPRDRVGSSEQYF. In DNA, the CDR3 is TGTGCCAGCTCACCCCGGGACAGGGTGGGCTCGTCGGAGCAGTACTTC. The genes are TRBV18 and TRBJ2-7; 9 bases match TRBD1. The CDR3 covers 16 residues. Germline-derived CDR1 and CDR2 are KGHSH and LQKENI. Losses at the gene ends were 3 bases for V and 7 bases for J; bases not matched to a gene: 13.

The chain uses TRBV27 and TRBJ2-3; 9 nucleotides line up with TRBD1. V shed 4 bases, J shed 3 bases, and the junction held 8 bases outside the gene matches. CDR1 MNHEY and CDR2 SMNVEV come from the germline V gene (reference sequence). The CDR3 runs to 16 residues. The CDR3 nucleotides are TGTGCCAGCAGTTACCTATGGGACAGGGTTACAGATACGCAGTATTTT. Its protein product is CASSYLWDRVTDTQYF.

The CDR3 loop reads CASSDVAGSPTYGYTF. The CDR3 DNA is TGTGCCAGCAGTGACGTGGCCGGGAGCCCGACCTATGGCTACACCTTC. The chain employs TRBV6-1 and TRBJ1-2; no clear D. V gave up 3 bases and J gave up 4 bases, with 18 bases separating them. This CDR3 spans 16 amino acids. The germline V gene has CDR1 MNHNS and CDR2 SASEGT.

This clone has just one count. This chain connects TRBV7-6 to TRBJ1-3; D possibly corresponds to TRBD1 (5 bases). This CDR3 has 16 amino acids. Germline V gene lookup returns CDR1 SGHVS and CDR2 FNYEAQ. Trimming left V 5 bases short and J 4 bases short, with 18 bases between. The chain's CDR3 is CASSPRRGDGGNTIYF. The CDR3 coding sequence is TGTGCCAGCAGCCCCCGTCGGGGGGACGGCGGAAACACCATATATTTT.

J is TRBJ2-1 and V is TRBV5-1, with 7 bases lining up with TRBD2. V shed 0 bases and J 7 bases; nucleotides not matched to a gene: 7. Germline assignment: CDR1 SGHRS and CDR2 YFSETQ. This CDR3 comprises 15 residues. CDR3 sequence (DNA): TGCGCCAGCAGCTTGGGTGCGACTAGCAGTAATGAGCAGTTCTTC. Encoded protein: CASSLGATSSNEQFF.

The V call is TRBV7-9, the J call TRBJ1-4; the D gene is possibly TRBD1 (5 bases). The CDR3 is made up of 17 amino acids. The germline V and J ends were trimmed by 5 bases and 9 bases, with 25 bases remaining between them. From germline, CDR1 is SEHNR and CDR2 FQNEAQ (reference sequence). CDR3 protein: CASSLGHRGEGQKKLFF. The CDR3 coding sequence is TGTGCCAGCAGCCTCGGACACCGGGGTGAAGGGCAGAAAAAACTGTTTTTT.

This clone was counted only a few times. This chain links TRBV7-9 with TRBJ2-1; TRBD2 aligns across 11 bases. Germline assignment: CDR1 SEHNR and CDR2 FQNEAQ (reference sequence). The CDR3 has 16 residues. The ends lost 5 bases at V and 8 bases at J; junction bases unmatched: 11. The CDR3 bases are TGTGCCAGCAGCCCCTGGACTAGCGGGTTTCGCGATGAGCAGTTCTTC. This sequence encodes CASSPWTSGFRDEQFF.

This clone has only one observation. The chain links TRBV6-1 to TRBJ1-1, with D perhaps TRBD1 (5 bases). The CDR3 loop spans 14 amino acids. The germline V and J ends were trimmed by 4 bases and 3 bases, with 12 bases remaining between them. Germline V gene data show CDR1 as MNHNS and CDR2 as SASEGT. The CDR3: CASSVQGGHTEAFF. The CDR3 DNA reads TGTGCCAGCAGTGTCCAGGGTGGCCACACTGAAGCTTTCTTT.

The chain couples TRBV11-1 to TRBJ1-4; D remains unclear. The CDR3 sequence is 15 residues long. Germline V gene sequence: CDR1 SGHAT, CDR2 FQDESV (reference sequence). Trimming removed 5 bases at V and 7 bases at J, with 17 bases between. CDR3 sequence: CASSTRTEGSEKLFF. The DNA of the CDR3 is TGTGCCAGCAGCACTCGGACGGAAGGAAGTGAAAAACTGTTTTTT. Using reference TRBV11-1 and TRBJ1-4 for the parts outside the CDR3, the full variable domain is EAEVAQSPRYKITEKSQAVAFWCDPISGHATLYWYRQILGQGPELLVQFQDESVVDDSQLPKDRFSAERLKGVDSTLKIQPAELGDSAMYLCASSTRTEGSEKLFFGSGTQLSVL.

V is TRBV6-6 and J is TRBJ1-6; D perhaps matches TRBD1 (6 bases). The germline gives CDR1 MNHNY, CDR2 SVGAGI (reference sequence). The CDR3 loop spans 15 amino acids. V dropped 5 bases and J dropped 7 bases, with 15 bases sitting between them. This CDR3 reads CASSRLLDSNSPLHF. The CDR3 DNA reads TGTGCCAGCAGTAGACTCTTGGACAGCAATTCACCCCTCCACTTT.

The rearrangement uses TRBV6-1 and TRBJ1-3; possible D gene TRBD1, 6 bases. The V gene lost 7 bases and the J gene lost 0 bases, with 13 bases spanning the gap. The CDR3 covers 15 residues. From germline, CDR1 is MNHNS and CDR2 SASEGT. CDR3 in DNA: TGTGCCAGCAAGAGGGACATACACTCTGGAAACACCATATATTTT. Protein product: CASKRDIHSGNTIYF.

The chain uses TRBV6-5 and TRBJ1-2; D not resolved. The CDR3 consists of 15 residues. V lost 4 bases, J lost 3 bases, and 15 bases lay in between. The V gene's germline CDR1 is MNHEY and CDR2 SVGAGI. The CDR3 region is CASSFGQSRDYGYTF. The CDR3 DNA is TGTGCCAGCAGTTTCGGGCAGAGTAGAGACTATGGCTACACCTTC.

The chain joins TRBV30 to TRBJ2-5; 7 bases fit TRBD2. Trimming removed 0 bases from V and 5 bases from J; junction bases left unmatched: 6. The CDR3 is 14 residues long. Germline V gene lookup returns CDR1 GTSNPN and CDR2 SVGIG (reference sequence). The CDR3 DNA is TGTGCCTGGAGTGTGGGGGGGAAAGGGGAGACCCAGTACTTC. It yields the protein CAWSVGGKGETQYF.

V gene TRBV5-1 combines with J gene TRBJ2-1, with a possible D match to TRBD1 (6 bases). The V gene lost 0 bases and the J gene lost 3 bases, with 13 bases spanning the gap. Per the germline V gene, CDR1 is SGHRS and CDR2 is YFSETQ. The CDR3 has 16 amino acids. The CDR3: CASSLAQGPSYNEQFF. As DNA, the CDR3 is TGCGCCAGCAGCTTGGCGCAGGGGCCAAGCTACAATGAGCAGTTCTTC.